The T cell receptor (beta chain) under discussion was sequenced for a study of shared clonotypes between healthy human individuals. In the study overall: Donors had three CD4 naive, three CD4 memory, two CD8 naive and one CD8 memory plate apiece.

Regarding this clone: What it recognizes is unknown.

Germline CDR1 and CDR2: SGHDN and FVKESK. The CDR3 is 16 residues long. V lost 1 base to trimming and J lost 1 base, with 13 bases between them. Produced via immunoSEQ multiplex PCR; TCRdb's table is partial and in-frame only. Of 2 million to 3 million clones listed, under 95% are singletons. Regarding the study as a whole: It was observed that roughly 5.5% of naive CD4 clonotypes were shared across several donors. Generally, naive subsets (rather than memory subsets) showed larger estimated richness. Large sequencing depth failed to make sorted-subset sequencing complete, rarefaction showed.

The V gene is TRBV14, the J gene TRBJ1-1; unclear D gene. The clonotype was recovered from a man aged 18 to 30 in good health. Some clones in this sample may be carry-over from other donors' samples. Sequenced material: naive CD4+ T cells from PBMCs. This sample's subset: CD45RA+ positively selected. CDR3 sequence: CASSQVLGKGNTEAFF. DNA for the CDR3: TGTGCCAGCAGCCAAGTCCTGGGGAAGGGGAACACTGAAGCTTTCTTT.